This T cell receptor beta chain comes out of a study of cytomegalovirus exposure and HLA in healthy donors. The data were produced by immunoSEQ multiplex PCR, yet TCRdb's version contains in-frame clones alone and is incomplete. The data show 150,000 to 180,000 clones, 86% seen once. The V end lost 4 bases, the J end lost 0 bases, and 14 bases lay between the germline ends. This CDR3 contains 16 residues. The V gene's germline CDR1 is SGHDT and CDR2 YYEEEE. In this sample, this clone turned up a few times. V gene TRBV5-6 combines with J gene TRBJ1-3; D unclear. The receptor's source is a man in his late teens or twenties in good health and CMV-seropositive. Sequenced input: PBMCs. Here the CDR3 reads CASSRGDSHSGNTIYF. CDR3 bases: TGTGCCAGCAGCCGCGGGGATAGCCACTCTGGAAACACCATATATTTT.